This is a list of T cell receptor beta chains from one sample in a study of tumor-infiltrating lymphocytes in primary liver carcinoma. Via MiXCR, TCRdb re-called the multiplex PCR reads, giving one row per CDR3 protein. The data contain 50,000 or so distinct CDR3 sequences, around 77% of them singletons. The sequencing input was liver tumor tissue from sampling region 5. Receptors were obtained from a man aged 40-49 years with primary liver carcinoma and hepatitis B virus infection. CDR3s include the opening cysteine and the closing phenylalanine or tryptophan. D genes are given only for firm matches. Rows give clone size only sometimes, using once, few, many, or a class for an expanded clone.

v_gene,j_gene,abundance,d_gene,CDR3nt,CDR3aa
TRBV7-2,TRBJ2-3,many,-,TGTGCCAGCAGCTGGACAGACACAGATACGCAGTATTTT,CASSWTDTDTQYF
TRBV5-6,TRBJ2-7,-,-,TGTGCCAGCAGTCCGTTCCCCTCCTACGGGGAGTACTTC,CASSPFPSYGEYF
TRBV4-1,TRBJ2-2,-,-,TGCGCCAGCAGCCACGCCGTAGGGGAGCTGTTTTTT,CASSHAVGELFF
TRBV11-2,TRBJ2-2,once,-,TGTGCCAGCAGCCTCCGCGACAGGAGTACCGGGGTGCTGCTTTTT,CASSLRDRSTGVLLF
TRBV4-1,TRBJ2-2,-,-,TGCGCCAGCAGCCCTGAGGCCATTAACACCGGGGAGCTGTTTTTT,CASSPEAINTGELFF
TRBV6-4,TRBJ2-1,-,-,TGTGCCAATTCGGGGCAGAACTACAATGAGCAGCTCTTC,CANSGQNYNEQLF
TRBV12-3/TRBV12-4,TRBJ2-2,-,TRBD1,TGTGCTAGCAGGGATCAACAGGGGGCCACCGGGGAGCTGTTTTTT,CASRDQQGATGELFF
TRBV4-2,TRBJ2-1,-,TRBD1,TGTGCAAGCAGCCACGCCGGGGGACAGGGGGACAATGAGCAGCTCTTC,CASSHAGGQGDNEQLF
TRBV18,TRBJ2-1,-,TRBD2,TGTGCCAGCCCCTACCATAGGAGTAGCGGGATTGGTGAGCAGTTCTTC,CASPYHRSSGIGEQFF
TRBV7-3,TRBJ2-2,-,-,TGTGCAAGCAGCCACGGCGAGGCGGTCGCGAACACCGGGGAGCTGTTTTTT,CASSHGEAVANTGELFF
TRBV4-1,TRBJ2-7,-,-,TGTGCCAGCAGCCAACACAATACCAACGAGCAGTACTTC,CASSQHNTNEQYF
TRBV7-9,TRBJ2-1,-,-,TGTGCCAGAAGCTCGGAGCATGGTGAGCAGTTCTTC,CARSSEHGEQFF
TRBV7-9,TRBJ1-1,-,TRBD1,TGTGCCAGCAGATACGGACAGGAAAACACTGATGCTTTCTTT,CASRYGQENTDAFF
TRBV7-9,TRBJ1-5,many,-,TGTGCCAGCAGCTCCTCAGGGGTTAGCAATCAGCCCCAGCATTTT,CASSSSGVSNQPQHF
TRBV6-1,TRBJ2-7,-,TRBD1,TGTGCCAGCAGTGAAGGGGACAGCTCCTACGAGCAGTACTTC,CASSEGDSSYEQYF
TRBV14,TRBJ2-1,-,-,TGTGCCAGCAGCCACAGACAGCTATCGAATCTACTCAATGAGCAGTTCTTC,CASSHRQLSNLLNEQFF
TRBV7-2,TRBJ1-6,-,-,TGTGCCAGCAGCTTAGCACCGGGATCCTATAATTCATCCCTCCACTTT,CASSLAPGSYNSSLHF
TRBV2,TRBJ2-7,-,TRBD2,TGTACCAGCAGTTTTAGCGGGAGGGGGAACGAGCAGTACTTC,CTSSFSGRGNEQYF
TRBV5-6,TRBJ2-1,-,-,TGTGCCAGCAGCCTCGACAGCTCCGGACCCAATGAGCACTTCTTC,CASSLDSSGPNEHFF
TRBV29-1,TRBJ1-1,-,-,TGCAGCGTTGAATACGGGGTCACTGAAACTTTCTTT,CSVEYGVTETFF
TRBV7-9,TRBJ2-5,-,-,TGTGCCAACAGTTTCTGGACCGGGGGAGAAGAGACCCAGTACTTC,CANSFWTGGEETQYF
TRBV29-1,TRBJ2-5,-,TRBD2,TGCATCGTTGGGACTAGCGGGAGTTGGGCAGAGACCCAGCACTTC,CIVGTSGSWAETQHF
TRBV29-1,TRBJ1-2,-,-,TGCAGCGCCAACCAGGGAGACGATTATGGCTACGCCTTC,CSANQGDDYGYAF
TRBV5-1,TRBJ2-7,-,TRBD2,TGCACCAGCAACCCTGGACTAGCGGGAGTCAACGAGCAGTACTTC,CTSNPGLAGVNEQYF
TRBV11-2,TRBJ1-5,-,TRBD1,TGTGCCAGCAGCTTAACAGGGGTAACAGGGAGCAGTCAGCCCCAGCATTTT,CASSLTGVTGSSQPQHF
TRBV5-5,TRBJ2-1,-,-,TGTGCCAGCAGCTACCGAACGTGCGATGAGCAGTTCTTC,CASSYRTCDEQFF